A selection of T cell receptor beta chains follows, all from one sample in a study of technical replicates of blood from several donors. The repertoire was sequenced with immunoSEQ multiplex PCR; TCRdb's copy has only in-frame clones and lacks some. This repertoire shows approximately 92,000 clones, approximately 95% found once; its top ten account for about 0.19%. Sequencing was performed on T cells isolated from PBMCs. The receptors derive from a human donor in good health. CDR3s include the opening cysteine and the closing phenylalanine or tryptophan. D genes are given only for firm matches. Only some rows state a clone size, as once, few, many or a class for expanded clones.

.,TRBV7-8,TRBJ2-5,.,CASSLARETQYF,TGTGCCAGCAGCTTAGCACGGGAGACCCAGTACTTC
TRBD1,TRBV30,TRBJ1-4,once,CAWREGGEPFATNEKLFF,TGTGCCTGGAGGGAAGGGGGCGAACCCTTTGCAACTAATGAAAAACTGTTTTTT
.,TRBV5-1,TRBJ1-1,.,CASSPEGVIGAFF,TGCGCCAGCAGCCCTGAAGGGGTGATTGGTGCTTTCTTT
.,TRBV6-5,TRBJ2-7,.,CASRQSSYEQYF,TGTGCCAGCAGACAGTCTTCCTACGAGCAGTACTTC
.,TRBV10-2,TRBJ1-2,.,CASSEVGLNYGYTF,TGCGCCAGCAGTGAAGTGGGGCTGAACTATGGCTACACCTTC
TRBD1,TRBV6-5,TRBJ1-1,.,CASISGTAPEAFF,TGTGCCAGCATCTCCGGGACAGCGCCTGAAGCTTTCTTT
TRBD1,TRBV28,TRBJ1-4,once,CASVGQGNEKLFF,TGTGCCAGCGTGGGACAGGGTAATGAAAAACTGTTTTTT
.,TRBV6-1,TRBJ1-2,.,CASSDPSGANYGYTF,TGTGCCAGCAGTGATCCCTCGGGGGCTAACTATGGCTACACCTTC
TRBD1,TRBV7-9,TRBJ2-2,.,CASSPGTGGYSTGELFF,TGTGCCAGCAGCCCCGGGACAGGGGGATATAGCACCGGGGAGCTGTTTTTT
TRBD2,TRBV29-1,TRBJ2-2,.,CSAQTSGISFGELFF,TGCAGCGCACAGACTAGCGGGATTAGTTTCGGGGAGCTGTTTTTT
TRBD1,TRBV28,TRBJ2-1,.,CASSQADRGNEQFF,TGTGCCAGCAGCCAGGCGGACAGGGGCAATGAGCAGTTCTTC
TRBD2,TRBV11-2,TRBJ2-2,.,CASSRAGVFAGELFF,TGTGCCAGCAGCCGAGCGGGAGTTTTTGCCGGGGAGCTGTTTTTT
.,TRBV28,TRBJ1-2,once,CASSLLRGPYNYGYTF,TGTGCCAGCAGTTTATTGCGGGGGCCCTATAACTATGGCTACACCTTC
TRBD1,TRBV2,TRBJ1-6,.,CASGTVLSNSPLHF,TGTGCCAGCGGGACAGTTCTCAGCAATTCACCCCTCCACTTT
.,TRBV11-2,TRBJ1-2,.,CASSHDTYGYTF,TGTGCCAGCAGCCACGACACCTATGGCTACACCTTC